The 13 T cell receptor beta chains reported below all come from one sample, sequenced in a study of blood T cells in healthy people across ages (dated by TCRdb to 2014 to 2015). Library preparation was by 5' RACE. Sequencing relied on an Illumina HiSeq 2500. A second 7 to 11 cycle PCR used a sample-barcoded 5' primer and a J-beta primer mix. TCRdb applied fastp at Q25 and MiXCR to the public reads, then kept only in-frame beta chains. Every entry covers one CDR3 protein and lists the most common genes and DNA from its rows. For this sample there are more than 500,000 distinct CDR3 sequences; 25% to 30% appear just once. The ten largest clones capture around a sixth of the sample. Sequenced material: blood. The receptors derive from a woman in her seventies in good health.

As to this clonotype: Its ends do not fully match the called genes, so a read error is possible. The chain links TRBV10-3 to TRBJ1-5; D is uncertain. Germline V gene lookup returns CDR1 ENHRY and CDR2 SYGVKD. The CDR3 consists of 14 residues. The CDR3: CAVSEQVNNQPQHF. The CDR3 bases are TGTGCCGTCAGTGAGCAAGTAAATAATCAGCCCCAGCATTTT.

This clonotype was observed a few times. The rearrangement links TRBV20-1 to TRBJ1-3; 7 positions match TRBD1. This CDR3 spans 14 amino acids. V was pared by 5 bases and J by 4 bases, with 8 bases of the junction left unmatched. The V gene's germline CDR1 is DFQATT and CDR2 SNEGSKA (reference sequence). Here the CDR3 reads CSARGGSGGNTIYF. Here the CDR3 DNA reads TGCAGTGCTCGAGGGGGCTCGGGCGGAAACACCATATATTTT.

The chain recombines TRBV20-1 with TRBJ2-3; 9 bases fit TRBD1. Germline V gene data show CDR1 as DFQATT and CDR2 as SNEGSKA (reference sequence). The CDR3 spans 15 residues. Unmatched junction bases numbered 8, after V lost 3 bases and J lost 4 bases. CDR3 amino acids: CSASIRTGVADTQYF. CDR3 sequence (DNA): TGCAGTGCTAGTATAAGGACAGGGGTCGCAGATACGCAGTATTTT.

This clonotype was seen a handful of times. V gene TRBV7-2 combines with J gene TRBJ2-3; 10 nucleotides match TRBD2. Losses at the gene ends were 4 bases for V and 14 bases for J; bases not matched to a gene: 6. The CDR3 is 12 amino acids. Germline lookup yields CDR1 SGHTA and CDR2 FQGNSA. The CDR3 DNA follows: TGTGCCAGCAGCTCTCCGGGACTAGCGATGTATTTT. Residues: CASSSPGLAMYF.

This clonotype was seen repeatedly, ten times or more. The chain employs TRBV6-2 or TRBV6-3 and TRBJ2-4; 7 bases fit TRBD2. The CDR3 loop spans 15 amino acids. Germline CDR1 and CDR2: MNHEY and SVGEGT. Trimming at V came to 2 bases and at J to 0 bases, leaving 1 base not matched to a gene. The CDR3 nucleotides are TGTGCCAGCAGTTACGGGGGGGTAGCCAAAAACATTCAGTACTTC. Translated, it gives CASSYGGVAKNIQYF.

V and J are TRBV29-1 and TRBJ1-4; possible D gene TRBD1, 5 bases. The V gene's germline CDR1 is SQVTM and CDR2 ANQGSEA. The CDR3 has 12 residues. Trimming stripped 7 bases from V and 0 bases from J, with 6 bases between. Here the CDR3 reads CSGGSTNEKLFF. The CDR3 DNA is TGCAGCGGGGGGTCAACTAATGAAAAACTGTTTTTT.

The CDR3 sequence is CSAREGQGNTEAFF. As DNA, the CDR3 is TGCAGTGCTAGAGAGGGACAGGGGAACACTGAAGCTTTCTTT. The chain links TRBV20-1 to TRBJ1-1; 9 bases fit TRBD1. This CDR3 region has 14 residues. J gave up 1 base and V 0 bases, and 0 bases lay outside the gene matches. Germline assignment: CDR1 DFQATT and CDR2 SNEGSKA (reference sequence).

The chain recombines TRBV6-1 with TRBJ1-1; 12 bases are shared with TRBD1. The ends lost 6 bases at V and 11 bases at J; junction bases unmatched: 10. Germline V lookup: CDR1 MNHNS, CDR2 SASEGT. This CDR3 spans 14 amino acids. The CDR3 sequence: CASSIGTGGFMAFF. In DNA form, the CDR3 reads TGTGCCAGCAGCATTGGGACAGGGGGCTTTATGGCTTTCTTT.

The rearrangement uses TRBV7-2 and TRBJ2-2, with D hard to call. This CDR3 contains 13 residues. Deletions cut 11 bases from V and 2 bases from J, with 12 bases between. CDR1 is SGHTA and CDR2 is FQGNSA in the germline V gene. DNA for the CDR3: TGTGCCTCCATGGCGGTTAACACCGGGGAGCTGTTTTTT. Residues: CASMAVNTGELFF. Full variable domain (missing parts from reference TRBV7-2 and TRBJ2-2): GAGVSQSPSNKVTEKGKDVELRCDPISGHTALYWYRQSLGQGLEFLIYFQGNSAPDKSGLPSDRFSAERTGGSVSTLTIQRTQQEDSAVYLCASMAVNTGELFFGEGSRLTVL.

The chain combines TRBV5-4 with TRBJ1-1; D might be TRBD1 (5 bases). The CDR3 loop spans 13 amino acids. V was trimmed by 0 bases and J by 7 bases, leaving 10 bases between them. Germline loops: CDR1 SGHNT, CDR2 YYREEE (reference sequence). CDR3 residues: CASSLVDRGEAFF. In DNA, the CDR3 is TGTGCCAGCAGCTTGGTAGATAGGGGTGAAGCTTTCTTT.

Remarks on this clonotype: The junction differs from germline at one of its ends, possibly a read error. The V call is TRBV7-9, the J call TRBJ2-6; D ambiguous. CDR1 SEHNR and CDR2 FQNEAQ come from the germline V gene (reference sequence). This CDR3 spans 15 amino acids. CDR3 region: CASTLLGTGANVLTF. DNA of the CDR3: TGTGCCAGCACCTTACTTGGGACTGGGGCCAACGTCCTGACTTTC.

J is TRBJ2-2 and V is TRBV4-3; TRBD2 matches 7 bases. After removal of 5 bases from V and 3 bases from J, the junction contained 3 bases not matched to a gene. CDR3 length equals 14 residues. The germline gives CDR1 LGHNA, CDR2 YSLEER. The CDR3 reads CASSKGRDTGELFF. The CDR3 DNA reads TGCGCCAGCAGCAAGGGGAGGGACACCGGGGAGCTGTTTTTT.

The rearrangement uses TRBV20-1 and TRBJ1-3; TRBD1 agrees at 7 bases. CDR1 and CDR2 from the germline V gene are DFQATT and SNEGSKA (reference sequence). V shed 0 bases and J 4 bases; nucleotides not matched to a gene: 3. CDR3 size: 14 residues. CDR3 DNA: TGCAGTGCTAGAGAACAGGGGCCCGGAAACACCATATATTTT. Translated: CSAREQGPGNTIYF.